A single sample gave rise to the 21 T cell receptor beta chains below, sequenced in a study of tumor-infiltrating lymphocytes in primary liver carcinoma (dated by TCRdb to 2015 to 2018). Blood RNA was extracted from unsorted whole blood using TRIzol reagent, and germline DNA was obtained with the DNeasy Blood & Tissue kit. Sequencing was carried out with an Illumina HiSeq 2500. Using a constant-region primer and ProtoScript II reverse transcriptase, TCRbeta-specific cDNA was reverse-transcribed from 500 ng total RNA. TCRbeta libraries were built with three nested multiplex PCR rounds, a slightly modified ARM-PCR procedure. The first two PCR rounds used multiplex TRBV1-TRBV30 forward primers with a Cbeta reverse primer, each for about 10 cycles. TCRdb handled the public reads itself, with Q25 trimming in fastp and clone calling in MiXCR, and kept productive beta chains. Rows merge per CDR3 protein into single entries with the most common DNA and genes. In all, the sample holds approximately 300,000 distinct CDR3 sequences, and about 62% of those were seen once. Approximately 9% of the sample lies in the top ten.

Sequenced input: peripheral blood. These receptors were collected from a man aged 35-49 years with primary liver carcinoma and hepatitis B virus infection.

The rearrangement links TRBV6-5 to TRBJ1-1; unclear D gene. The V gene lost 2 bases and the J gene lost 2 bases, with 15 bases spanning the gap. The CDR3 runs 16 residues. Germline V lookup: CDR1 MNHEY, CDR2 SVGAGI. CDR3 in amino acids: CASSYVVNGTNTEAFF. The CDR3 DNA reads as TGTGCCAGCAGTTACGTCGTGAACGGAACCAACACTGAAGCTTTCTTT.

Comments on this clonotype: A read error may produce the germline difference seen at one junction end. CDR3 loop: CIVAGTPPYEQYF. The CDR3, as DNA: TGCATCGTTGCCGGGACTCCTCCCTACGAGCAGTACTTC. The chain combines TRBV29-1 with TRBJ2-7, with D possibly being TRBD2 (6 bases). Germline V gives CDR1 SQVTM, CDR2 ANQGSEA. CDR3 length: 13 residues.

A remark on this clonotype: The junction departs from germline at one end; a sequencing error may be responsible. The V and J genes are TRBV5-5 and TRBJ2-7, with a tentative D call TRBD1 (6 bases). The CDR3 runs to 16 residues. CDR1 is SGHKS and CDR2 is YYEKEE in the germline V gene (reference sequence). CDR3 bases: TGTGCCAGCAGTTTGGGGTCGACAGGACGTTCCTACGAGCAGTACTTC. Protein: CASSLGSTGRSYEQYF.

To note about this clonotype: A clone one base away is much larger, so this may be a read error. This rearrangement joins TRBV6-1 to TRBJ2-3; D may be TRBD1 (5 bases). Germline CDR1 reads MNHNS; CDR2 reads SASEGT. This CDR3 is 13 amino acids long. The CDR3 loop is CASSIDSTYTQYF. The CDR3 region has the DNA TGTGCCAGCAGTATCGACAGCACATATACGCAGTATTTT.

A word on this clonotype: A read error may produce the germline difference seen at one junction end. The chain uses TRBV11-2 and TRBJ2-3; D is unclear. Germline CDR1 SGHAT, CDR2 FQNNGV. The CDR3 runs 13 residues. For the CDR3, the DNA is TGTGCAAGCAGCTCCCCCCTCGAAGATACGCAGTATTTT. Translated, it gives CASSSPLEDTQYF.

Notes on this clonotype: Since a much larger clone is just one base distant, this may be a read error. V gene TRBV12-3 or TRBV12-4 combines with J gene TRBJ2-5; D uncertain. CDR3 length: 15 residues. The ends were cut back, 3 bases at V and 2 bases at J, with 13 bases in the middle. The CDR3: CASSFLARQQETQYF. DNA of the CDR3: TGTGCCAGCAGTTTCTTGGCGAGGCAGCAAGAGACCCAGTACTTC.

The CDR3 protein is CASTIGGAGNQPQHF. CDR3 nucleotides: TGTGCCAGCACCATAGGGGGCGCGGGCAATCAGCCCCAGCATTTT. The rearrangement uses TRBV28 and TRBJ1-5; TRBD1 agrees at 7 bases. This CDR3 contains 15 residues. J lost 2 bases, V lost 7 bases, and 8 bases had no gene match. The germline V gene encodes CDR1 MDHEN and CDR2 SYDVKM.

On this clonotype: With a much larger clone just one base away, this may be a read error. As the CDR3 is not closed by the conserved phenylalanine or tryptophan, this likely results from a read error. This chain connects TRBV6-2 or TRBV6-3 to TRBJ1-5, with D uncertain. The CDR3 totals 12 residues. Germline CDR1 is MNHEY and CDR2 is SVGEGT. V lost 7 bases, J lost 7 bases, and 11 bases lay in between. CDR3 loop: CASNHGIQPQHS. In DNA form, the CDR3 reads TGTGCCAGCAACCATGGGATACAGCCCCAGCATTCT.

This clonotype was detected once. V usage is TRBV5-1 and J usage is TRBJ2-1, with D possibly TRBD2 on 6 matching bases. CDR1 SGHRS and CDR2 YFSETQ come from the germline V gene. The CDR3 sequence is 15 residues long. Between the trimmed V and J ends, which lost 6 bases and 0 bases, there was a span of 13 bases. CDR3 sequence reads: CASNSGAFSYNEQFF. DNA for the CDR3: TGCGCCAGCAACTCGGGAGCCTTCTCCTACAATGAGCAGTTCTTC.

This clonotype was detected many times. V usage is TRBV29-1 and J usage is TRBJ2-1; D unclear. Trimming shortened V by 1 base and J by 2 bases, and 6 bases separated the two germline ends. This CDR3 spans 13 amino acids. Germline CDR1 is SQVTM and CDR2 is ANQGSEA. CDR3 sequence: CSVEGRPYNEQFF. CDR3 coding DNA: TGCAGCGTTGAAGGTCGGCCCTACAATGAGCAGTTCTTC.

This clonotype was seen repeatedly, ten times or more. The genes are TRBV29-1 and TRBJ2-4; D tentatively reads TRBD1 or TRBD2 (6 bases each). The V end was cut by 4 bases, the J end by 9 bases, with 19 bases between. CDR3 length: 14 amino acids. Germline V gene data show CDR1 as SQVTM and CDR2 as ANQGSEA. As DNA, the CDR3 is TGCAGCGTTGCAGAGGGGGGAACCCCCAGCATTCAGTACTTC. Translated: CSVAEGGTPSIQYF. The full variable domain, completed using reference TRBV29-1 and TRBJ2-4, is SAVISQKPSRDICQRGTSLTIQCQVDSQVTMMFWYRQQPGQSLTLIATANQGSEATYESGFVIDKFPISRPNLTFSTLTVSNMSPEDSSIYLCSVAEGGTPSIQYFGAGTRLSVL.

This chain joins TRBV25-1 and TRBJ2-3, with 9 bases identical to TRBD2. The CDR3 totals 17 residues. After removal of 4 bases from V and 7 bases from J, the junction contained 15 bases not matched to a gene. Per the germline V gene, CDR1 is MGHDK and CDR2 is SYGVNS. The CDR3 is CASSGQTGTSSAYTQYF. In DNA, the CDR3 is TGTGCCAGCAGTGGCCAAACCGGGACTAGCTCGGCATATACGCAGTATTTT.

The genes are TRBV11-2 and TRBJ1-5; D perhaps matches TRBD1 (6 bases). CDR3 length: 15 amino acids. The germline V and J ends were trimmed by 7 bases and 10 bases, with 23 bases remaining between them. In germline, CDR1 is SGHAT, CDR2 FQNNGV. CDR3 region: CASNITGSSVHPQHF. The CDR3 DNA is TGTGCCAGCAACATCACAGGGAGTTCTGTGCATCCCCAGCATTTT.

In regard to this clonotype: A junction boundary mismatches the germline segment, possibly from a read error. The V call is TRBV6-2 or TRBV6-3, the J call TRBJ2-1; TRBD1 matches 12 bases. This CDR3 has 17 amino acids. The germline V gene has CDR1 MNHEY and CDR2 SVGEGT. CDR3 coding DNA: TGTGCCAACAGTTACTTACCGGGACAGGGGGCGAGGAATGAGCAGTCCTTC. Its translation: CANSYLPGQGARNEQSF.

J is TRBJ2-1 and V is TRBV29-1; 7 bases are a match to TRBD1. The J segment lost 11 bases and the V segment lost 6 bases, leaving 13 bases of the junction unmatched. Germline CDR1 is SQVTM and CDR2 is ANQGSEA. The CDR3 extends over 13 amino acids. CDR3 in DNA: TGCAGCGTCATGCACCCTGGACAGGATAAGCAGTTCTTC. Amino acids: CSVMHPGQDKQFF.

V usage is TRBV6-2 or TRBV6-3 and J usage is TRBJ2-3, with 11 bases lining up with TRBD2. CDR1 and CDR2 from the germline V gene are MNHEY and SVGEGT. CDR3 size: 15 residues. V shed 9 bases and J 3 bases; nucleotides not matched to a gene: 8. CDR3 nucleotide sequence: TGTGCCAGGACCACTAGCGGGAGAGGAACAGATACGCAGTATTTT. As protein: CARTTSGRGTDTQYF.

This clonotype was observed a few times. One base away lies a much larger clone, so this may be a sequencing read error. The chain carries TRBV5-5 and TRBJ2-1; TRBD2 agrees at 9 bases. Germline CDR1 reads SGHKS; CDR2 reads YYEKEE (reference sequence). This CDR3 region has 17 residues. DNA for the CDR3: TGTGCCTGCAGCTTACCTTCAACTAGCGGGCTTCACAATGAGCAGTTCTTC. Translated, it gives CACSLPSTSGLHNEQFF.

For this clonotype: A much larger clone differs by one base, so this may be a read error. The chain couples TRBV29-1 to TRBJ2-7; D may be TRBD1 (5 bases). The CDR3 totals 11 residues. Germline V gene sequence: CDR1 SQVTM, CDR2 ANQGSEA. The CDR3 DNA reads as TGCAACGTTGGACACTCCTACGAGCAGTACTTC. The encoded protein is CNVGHSYEQYF.

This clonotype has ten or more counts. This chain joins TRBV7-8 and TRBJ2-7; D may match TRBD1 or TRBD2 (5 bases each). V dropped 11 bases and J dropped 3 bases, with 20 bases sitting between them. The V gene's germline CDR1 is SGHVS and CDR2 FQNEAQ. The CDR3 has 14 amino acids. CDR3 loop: CAGEVEGRGYEQYF. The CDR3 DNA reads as TGTGCCGGAGAGGTAGAGGGGCGCGGCTACGAGCAGTACTTC.

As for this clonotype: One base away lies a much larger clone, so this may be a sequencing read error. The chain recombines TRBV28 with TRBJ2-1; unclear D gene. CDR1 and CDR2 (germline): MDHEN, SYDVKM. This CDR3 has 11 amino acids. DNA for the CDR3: TGTGCCAGCAGTGTCTTCTATGAGCAGATCTTC. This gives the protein CASSVFYEQIF.

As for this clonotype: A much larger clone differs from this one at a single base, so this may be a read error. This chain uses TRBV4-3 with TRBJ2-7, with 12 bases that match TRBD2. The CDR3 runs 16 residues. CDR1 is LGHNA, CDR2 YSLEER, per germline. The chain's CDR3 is CASNQDARLAGVEQYF. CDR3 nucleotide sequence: TGCGCCAGCAACCAAGATGCGAGACTAGCGGGAGTGGAGCAGTACTTC.